Below, one TCR beta chain is given with its context. Clinical history as reported by participants underpinned cohort assignment. Within the 2 weeks before study entry, each person in the exposed group met a COVID-19 case. The data are from a study of blood T cell repertoires in COVID-19. For the study at large: From T cells, B-cell-depleted T cells, or PBMCs came the material, which was cDNA or gDNA.

Per the original data handling: For nucleated cells, counts were estimated from reference gene primer amplification. Clones were sequenced by immunoSEQ multiplex PCR, and TCRdb holds only the in-frame ones, with some missing. The DNA gave D and trimming, while V, J and clone size come from that table. The sample records about 140,000 clones, about 80% being singletons. The receptor was derived from a woman younger than 30 who had been exposed to COVID-19. The sequenced material came from PBMCs or T cells enriched from blood (not recorded which).

The chain's CDR3 is CASSQSKGQGNGYTF. CDR3 sequence (DNA): TGTGCCAGCAGCCAAAGTAAGGGACAGGGTAATGGCTACACCTTC. The V call is TRBV7-9, the J call TRBJ1-2; 9 bases are shared with TRBD1. Germline assignment: CDR1 SEHNR and CDR2 FQNEAQ (reference sequence). J lost 6 bases, V lost 5 bases, and 10 bases had no gene match. CDR3 length equals 15 residues.